This T cell receptor beta chain comes out of a study of blood T cell repertoires in COVID-19. This table comes from immunoSEQ multiplex PCR, and its TCRdb copy is limited to in-frame clones, with some not included. The sample holds about 280,000 clones; around nine tenths are singletons and the top ten take approximately 8.2%. V lost 6 bases, J lost 5 bases, and 13 bases lay in between. Germline CDR1 reads SGHNT; CDR2 reads YENEEA. This CDR3 is built from 13 residues. The sequencing sample was made of peripheral blood. The chain combines TRBV11-3 with TRBJ2-5; perhaps TRBD2 as D (7 bases). The sequence derives from a man aged 35-49 years with active or convalescent COVID-19. Here the CDR3 reads CASRRGGGETQYF. CDR3 nucleotide sequence: TGTGCCAGCAGACGAGGGGGGGGCGAGACCCAGTACTTC.